These 16 T cell receptor beta chains were sequenced from one sample in a study of cytomegalovirus exposure and HLA in healthy donors. PCR employed 60 Vbeta and 13 Jbeta primers. Generated by immunoSEQ multiplex PCR, the TCRdb table keeps only in-frame clones and is missing some. Of more than 80,000 clones listed, around 71% are singletons. The sequenced material came from PBMCs. The receptors originated from a boy aged 5-17 years in good health and CMV-seronegative.

V is TRBV20-1 and J is TRBJ2-5, with D possibly matching TRBD2 (5 bases). CDR1 and CDR2 (germline): DFQATT, SNEGSKA (reference sequence). The CDR3 has 11 residues. Trimming took off 3 bases at V and 14 bases at J, with 16 bases between the two ends. The CDR3 DNA reads TGCAGTGCTAGTCTGAACGGGAAAGCTTACTTC. This sequence encodes CSASLNGKAYF.

The chain links TRBV4-1 to TRBJ1-2, with D unresolved. CDR1 and CDR2 (germline): MGHRA, YSYEKL. CDR3 length: 14 amino acids. The ends were cut back, 0 bases at V and 7 bases at J, with 12 bases in the middle. CDR3 coding DNA: TGCGCCAGCAGCCAAGATCTGATCTCAGGTGGCTACACCTTC. Translating it yields CASSQDLISGGYTF.

The genes are TRBV4-1 and TRBJ1-4; TRBD1 matches at 8 bases. The CDR3 is 15 amino acids. The germline V gene has CDR1 MGHRA and CDR2 YSYEKL. The ends lost 1 base at V and 5 bases at J; junction bases unmatched: 3. The chain's CDR3 is CASSQAGGANEKLFF. The CDR3 region has the DNA TGCGCCAGCAGCCAAGCAGGGGGCGCGAATGAAAAACTGTTTTTT.

This clone was seen a handful of times. This chain joins TRBV9 and TRBJ2-1, with a weak D call TRBD1 (6 bases). V was pared by 4 bases and J by 1 base, with 12 bases between. CDR3 length: 15 amino acids. Germline loops: CDR1 SGDLS, CDR2 YYNGEE. DNA for the CDR3: TGTGCCAGCAGCCCCCGGGACAAGTCCTACAATGAGCAGTTCTTC. Protein sequence: CASSPRDKSYNEQFF.

This clone was detected only a few times. The chain is built from TRBV5-6 and TRBJ2-3, with TRBD2 matching over 8 bases. Germline CDR1 reads SGHDT; CDR2 reads YYEEEE. This CDR3 is 18 amino acids long. V lost 0 bases, J lost 3 bases, and 12 bases stayed unmatched. CDR3 protein: CASSLGVSGGPGTDTQYF. DNA for the CDR3: TGTGCCAGCAGCTTGGGAGTAAGCGGGGGCCCCGGGACAGATACGCAGTATTTT.

This clone showed up just a few times. This chain links TRBV2 with TRBJ2-3, with 7 bases aligning to TRBD2. From germline, CDR1 is SNHLY and CDR2 FYNNEI. J was trimmed by 2 bases and V by 3 bases; bases with no gene match: 5. CDR3 length equals 15 residues. In DNA, the CDR3 is TGTGCCAGCAGTGACGCGGGAGATCCCACAGATACGCAGTATTTT. It encodes CASSDAGDPTDTQYF.

The chain's CDR3 is CASSNKDRVNGYTF. CDR3 nucleotide sequence: TGTGCCAGCAGTAATAAGGACAGGGTGAATGGCTACACCTTC. The chain has TRBV25-1 and TRBJ1-2; 8 bases fit TRBD1. V lost 5 bases to trimming and J lost 6 bases; unmatched junction nucleotides: 8. CDR1 is MGHDK, CDR2 SYGVNS, per germline. This CDR3 has 14 amino acids.

The chain has TRBV19 and TRBJ1-5, with TRBD1 as a possible D gene (6 bases). V lost 3 bases, J lost 5 bases, and 8 bases lay in between. Germline V CDR1 and CDR2: LNHDA, SQIVND (reference sequence). The CDR3 runs to 13 residues. CDR3: CASSIGGHQPQHF. CDR3 in DNA: TGTGCCAGTAGTATCGGGGGGCATCAGCCCCAGCATTTT.

This clone turned up a few times. V usage is TRBV30 and J usage is TRBJ2-3; TRBD1 might be the D (5 bases). Trimming left V 7 bases short and J 4 bases short, with 15 bases between. The CDR3 is made up of 13 amino acids. Germline loops: CDR1 GTSNPN, CDR2 SVGIG (reference sequence). CDR3 loop: CALSQGGPDTQYF. The CDR3 DNA follows: TGTGCCTTATCTCAGGGTGGCCCAGATACGCAGTATTTT.

The rearrangement joins TRBV6-1 to TRBJ1-4, with D uncertain. CDR3 size: 13 residues. Germline CDR1 and CDR2: MNHNS and SASEGT. The V and J ends lost 6 bases and 4 bases respectively, with 9 bases between them. The CDR3 DNA sequence: TGTGCCAGCAGGAGGAGTATTAATGAAAAACTGTTTTTT. It codes for CASRRSINEKLFF.

The J gene is TRBJ2-3, the V gene TRBV15; 10 nucleotides line up with TRBD2. This CDR3 has 18 amino acids. Germline CDR1 LNHNV, CDR2 YYDKDF (reference sequence). With V trimmed by 0 bases and J by 4 bases, 10 bases remained unmatched. The CDR3 DNA reads as TGTGCCACCAGCAGAGATCGGTTTATAGCGGGAGGAGCAGATACGCAGTATTTT. Translation gives CATSRDRFIAGGADTQYF. Full variable domain (remainder filled in from reference TRBV15 and TRBJ2-3): DAMVIQNPRYQVTQFGKPVTLSCSQTLNHNVMYWYQQKSSQAPKLLFHYYDKDFNNEADTPDNFQSRRPNTSFCFLDIRSPGLGDTAMYLCATSRDRFIAGGADTQYFGPGTRLTVL.

There are a few counts of this clone. The V call is TRBV7-2, the J call TRBJ2-1; D is unresolved. The V gene's germline CDR1 is SGHTA and CDR2 FQGNSA. The V and J ends lost 3 bases and 5 bases respectively, with 17 bases between them. CDR3 size: 16 residues. The CDR3 is CASSFPTSGINNEQFF. In DNA, the CDR3 is TGTGCCAGCAGCTTCCCTACTTCAGGTATCAACAATGAGCAGTTCTTC.

The rearrangement joins TRBV5-6 to TRBJ1-1; D possibly corresponds to TRBD1 (5 bases). Germline CDR1 reads SGHDT; CDR2 reads YYEEEE. Trimming left V 5 bases short and J 3 bases short, with 11 bases between. This CDR3 is 13 amino acids long. Here the CDR3 reads CASSSDSHTEAFF. The CDR3 DNA follows: TGTGCCAGCAGTTCCGACAGCCACACTGAAGCTTTCTTT.

The chain links TRBV28 to TRBJ2-1; TRBD2 aligns across 8 bases. V gave up 5 bases and J gave up 9 bases; unmatched junction bases: 15. Germline V gene lookup returns CDR1 MDHEN and CDR2 SYDVKM. CDR3 size: 16 residues. This CDR3 reads CASSDPGREDWSEQFF. For the CDR3, the DNA is TGTGCCAGCAGTGACCCAGGGCGGGAGGATTGGAGTGAGCAGTTCTTC. The variable domain in full, completed from reference TRBV28 and TRBJ2-1, reads DVKVTQSSRYLVKRTGEKVFLECVQDMDHENMFWYRQDPGLGLRLIYFSYDVKMKEKGDIPEGYSVSREKKERFSLILESASTNQTSMYLCASSDPGREDWSEQFFGPGTRLTVL.

In this sample, this clone turned up a few times. This chain connects TRBV5-4 to TRBJ2-7; D is perhaps TRBD1 (5 bases). This CDR3 is 16 amino acids long. Trimming removed 2 bases at V and 5 bases at J, with 20 bases between. Germline V CDR1 and CDR2: SGHNT, YYREEE (reference sequence). CDR3 in amino acids: CASSFPGALQKDEQYF. CDR3 nucleotide sequence: TGTGCCAGCAGCTTCCCTGGGGCCCTCCAAAAGGACGAGCAGTACTTC. The variable domain in full, with the rest retrieved from reference TRBV5-4 and TRBJ2-7, is ETGVTQSPTHLIKTRGQQVTLRCSSQSGHNTVSWYQQALGQGPQFIFQYYREEENGRGNFPPRFSGLQFPNYSSELNVNALELDDSALYLCASSFPGALQKDEQYFGPGTRLTVT.

The CDR3 sequence is CASRPSAGVPYEQYF. DNA for the CDR3: TGTGCCAGCAGACCGAGTGCGGGAGTCCCCTACGAGCAGTACTTC. The genes are TRBV6-5 and TRBJ2-7, with TRBD2 matching over 7 bases. CDR1 and CDR2 from the germline V gene are MNHEY and SVGAGI. V gave up 6 bases and J gave up 2 bases; unmatched junction bases: 10. This CDR3 spans 15 amino acids.